The clone carrying this TCR beta chain was picked up one time. These data are taken from a study of shared clonotypes between healthy human individuals. The healthy adult donors were HIV-negative and reported no recent acute infections or vaccinations. CD4+ cell separation produced CD45RA+ naive and CD45RA-negative memory subsets. 200 to 250 ng DNA, tens of thousands of T cell genomes, went into each sorted-subset replicate PCR. Profiled with immunoSEQ multiplex PCR; TCRdb holds only in-frame clones, not every one. The repertoire holds 980,000 or so clones, with roughly 72% as singletons. Trimming left V 3 bases short and J 3 bases short, with 6 bases between. CDR3 length equals 12 residues. Germline lookup yields CDR1 SGHRS and CDR2 YFSETQ.

The rearrangement uses TRBV5-1 and TRBJ2-5; D gene uncertain. The material sequenced was memory CD4+ T cells sorted from blood. The subset: CD45RA-negative fraction. The clonotype was recovered from a man aged 18 to 30 in good health. CDR3 DNA sequence: TGCGCCAGCAGCTACGGAGAAGAGACCCAGTACTTC. The encoded protein is CASSYGEETQYF.